This T cell receptor (beta chain) was recovered during a study of shared clonotypes between healthy human individuals. Study as a whole: Per-donor plates numbered three CD4 naive, three CD4 memory, two CD8 naive and one CD8 memory.

This clone was seen many times. Trimming removed 0 bases at V and 6 bases at J, with 19 bases between. CDR1 SGHTA and CDR2 FQGNSA come from the germline V gene. The CDR3 spans 17 residues. Sequencing used immunoSEQ multiplex PCR; TCRdb keeps in-frame clones, though not all of them. The sample lists approximately 95,000 clones; 65% to 70% were seen once. Sequencing was done on a sample of memory CD8+ T cells sorted from blood. Subset of the sample: CD45RO+ cells pooled with CCR7-negative TemRA cells. V gene TRBV7-2 combines with J gene TRBJ2-3; unclear D gene. This clonotype was obtained from a man younger than 40 in good health. The CDR3 DNA reads as TGTGCCAGCAGCTTAGCAACCCCTCTCCTCCCTCCGGATACGCAGTATTTT. Amino acids: CASSLATPLLPPDTQYF.